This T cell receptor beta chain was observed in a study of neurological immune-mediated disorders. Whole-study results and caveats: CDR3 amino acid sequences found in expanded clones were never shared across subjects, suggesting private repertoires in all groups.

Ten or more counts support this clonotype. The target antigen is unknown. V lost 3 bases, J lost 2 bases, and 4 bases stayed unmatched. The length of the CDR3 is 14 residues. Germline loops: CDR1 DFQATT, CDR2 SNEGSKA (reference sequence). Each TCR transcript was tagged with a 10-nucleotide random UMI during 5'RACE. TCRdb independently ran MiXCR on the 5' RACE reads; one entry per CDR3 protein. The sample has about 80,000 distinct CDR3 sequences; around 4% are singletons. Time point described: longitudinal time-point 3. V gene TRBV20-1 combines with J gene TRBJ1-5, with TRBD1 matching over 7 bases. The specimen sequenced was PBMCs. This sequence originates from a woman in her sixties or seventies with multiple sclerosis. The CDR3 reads CSASQGTGNQPQHF. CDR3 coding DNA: TGCAGTGCTAGCCAAGGGACAGGCAATCAGCCCCAGCATTTT.